This TCR beta chain comes out of a study of cytomegalovirus exposure and HLA in healthy donors (dated by TCRdb to about 2017). With regard to the full study: According to a later analysis, one platform produced both the roughly 110 validation repertoires and the 730 or so repertoires of the first cohort. The aim of the study was to test whether cataloging public T cell receptors could identify signatures of past pathogen exposure. Along with the approximately 620-subject first cohort, a separate validation cohort of approximately 110 different subjects was used. The study combined high-throughput TCR immunosequencing, statistical association of individual TCRs with disease status, and machine learning to predict cytomegalovirus infection status. Study-wide findings and limitations: Subsequent analysis determined that TCRs grouped into clusters in the first cohort also showed a tendency toward co-occurrence across the 130 or so validation repertoires, and 85% to 95% of cluster scores exceeded 0. The validation cohort had no HLA typing available for a later analysis, so co-occurrence within that cohort was assessed over all 120 or so repertoires. Three of the identified cytomegalovirus-associated TCR beta chains were confirmed in vitro to be specific for cytomegalovirus antigens. The authors suggested that the approach could potentially be generalized to other disease states and immunological phenotypes. In both the original and validation cohorts, the classifier was reported to diagnose cytomegalovirus status with high specificity and sensitivity. The study listed 164 TCR beta chains as associated with cytomegalovirus. Most TCR sequences were observed very rarely across donors, whereas some public TCRs were present in many individuals.

The method was the immunoSEQ multiplex PCR assay. In the authors' own workflow: A statistical classification framework was built to diagnose cytomegalovirus status from the catalog of TCR beta chain sequences. In its TCRdb copy, this immuneACCESS table keeps in-frame sequences only and misses some clones. Where compared with another copy, unresolved V genes explain less than half of these, and the others have no known cause. Clonal size and the V and J genes are those of that table, whereas D and trimming came from the DNA. The sample records 65,000 or so clones, over 85% of which are singletons. In total, the top ten clones hold less than 4.5% of the sample. Separate from the approximately 700-subject first cohort, the validation cohort of around 130 subjects was the group to which the donors belonged. A remark on this clone: Its antigen has not been determined. No much larger clone exists at a distance of one base, and base qualities are not known.

The V end gives up 0 bases and the J end 2 bases, leaving 12 bases in the junction not matched to a gene. CDR1 and CDR2 are drawn from the germline V gene: WSHSY, SAAADI. The CDR3 spans 19 residues, from the cysteine through the phenylalanine. Of all the DNA, just the CDR3 is kept, 57 bases in frame from base 1. This receptor was identified in a man aged 18 to 30 in good health and CMV-seropositive. The chain is assembled from TRBV10-2 and TRBJ2-5; TRBD2 lines up with 10 middle nucleotides. Input material: PBMCs. This receptor has the CDR3 CASSESTRLAGAKQETQYF. The DNA reads as follows: TGCGCCAGCAGTGAGTCGACTCGGCTAGCGGGGGCTAAACAAGAGACCCAGTACTTC.